The 8 T cell receptor beta chains given below trace back to one sample, sequenced in a study of blood T cell repertoires in COVID-19. Data came from immunoSEQ multiplex PCR; TCRdb stores just in-frame clones and leaves some out. Among some 450,000 clones listed, 70% to 90% were seen once. The material sequenced was peripheral blood. The receptors shown here come from a young man with COVID-19, enrolled during active disease.

This clone was found once. The chain joins TRBV18 to TRBJ2-5; 9 nucleotides match TRBD1. V was clipped by 6 bases and J by 2 bases; unmatched bases: 4. The CDR3 length is 14 residues. From germline, CDR1 is KGHSH and CDR2 LQKENI. The CDR3 loop reads CASSPGTGQETQYF. DNA of the CDR3: TGTGCCAGCTCGCCAGGGACAGGGCAAGAGACCCAGTACTTC.

The chain carries TRBV2 and TRBJ2-7, with D possibly TRBD2 on 5 matching bases. The CDR3 consists of 13 residues. From germline, CDR1 is SNHLY and CDR2 FYNNEI. Trimming stripped 6 bases from V and 7 bases from J, with 16 bases between. The CDR3 here is CASRADGSGEQYF. The CDR3 region has the DNA TGTGCCAGCAGAGCGGACGGGTCGGGGGAGCAGTACTTC.

J is TRBJ2-2 and V is TRBV25-1; 11 nucleotides align to TRBD1. V lost 4 bases, J lost 4 bases, and 5 bases stayed unmatched. The CDR3 sequence is 16 residues long. CDR1 MGHDK and CDR2 SYGVNS come from the germline V gene. The CDR3 DNA follows: TGTGCCAGCAGTGTTGGCGGGACAGGGGGCACCGGGGAGCTGTTTTTT. Translating gives CASSVGGTGGTGELFF.

The genes are TRBV11-3 and TRBJ2-1; a weak D match, TRBD1 (7 bases). Germline lookup yields CDR1 SGHNT and CDR2 YENEEA. V dropped 5 bases and J dropped 7 bases, with 18 bases sitting between them. The CDR3 covers 15 residues. The CDR3 here is CASSPGQVGGNEQFF. The CDR3 DNA follows: TGTGCCAGCAGCCCAGGACAGGTAGGAGGGAATGAGCAGTTCTTC.

The chain carries TRBV19 and TRBJ2-2, with 15 bases matching TRBD2. The CDR3 is 18 amino acids. Germline V gives CDR1 LNHDA, CDR2 SQIVND (reference sequence). With V trimmed by 3 bases and J by 7 bases, 9 bases remained unmatched. CDR3 bases: TGTGCCAGTAGTATGTCCGGACTAGCGGGAGGGCCAGGCGGGGAGCTGTTTTTT. Protein sequence: CASSMSGLAGGPGGELFF.

In this sample, this clone turned up a few times. J is TRBJ2-1 and V is TRBV7-3; TRBD1 aligns across 7 bases. CDR1 SGHTA and CDR2 FQGTGA come from the germline V gene. The CDR3 has 14 residues. V lost 2 bases to trimming and J lost 7 bases; unmatched junction nucleotides: 5. The DNA for the CDR3 is TGTGCCAGCAGCTTAGAGGGGGCGCAAAATGAGCAGTTCTTC. Translation gives CASSLEGAQNEQFF.

The CDR3: CASSPGIDTHSYEQYF. CDR3 nucleotides: TGTGCCAGCAGCCCGGGGATTGACACTCACTCCTACGAGCAGTACTTC. V usage is TRBV7-9 and J usage is TRBJ2-7, with a tentative D call TRBD2 (5 bases). Germline CDR1 is SEHNR and CDR2 is FQNEAQ (reference sequence). V lost 5 bases, J lost 0 bases, and 17 bases lay in between. The CDR3 length is 16 residues.

The chain employs TRBV21-1 and TRBJ2-5; the D call of TRBD1 is as the table states it, not checked on the DNA. TRBV21-1 constitutes a pseudogene. The CDR3 runs 15 residues. CDR3 protein: CASSCHREGIQTQYF. The CDR3 DNA reads TGTGCCAGCAGTTGTCACAGGGAAGGAATACAGACCCAGTACTTC.